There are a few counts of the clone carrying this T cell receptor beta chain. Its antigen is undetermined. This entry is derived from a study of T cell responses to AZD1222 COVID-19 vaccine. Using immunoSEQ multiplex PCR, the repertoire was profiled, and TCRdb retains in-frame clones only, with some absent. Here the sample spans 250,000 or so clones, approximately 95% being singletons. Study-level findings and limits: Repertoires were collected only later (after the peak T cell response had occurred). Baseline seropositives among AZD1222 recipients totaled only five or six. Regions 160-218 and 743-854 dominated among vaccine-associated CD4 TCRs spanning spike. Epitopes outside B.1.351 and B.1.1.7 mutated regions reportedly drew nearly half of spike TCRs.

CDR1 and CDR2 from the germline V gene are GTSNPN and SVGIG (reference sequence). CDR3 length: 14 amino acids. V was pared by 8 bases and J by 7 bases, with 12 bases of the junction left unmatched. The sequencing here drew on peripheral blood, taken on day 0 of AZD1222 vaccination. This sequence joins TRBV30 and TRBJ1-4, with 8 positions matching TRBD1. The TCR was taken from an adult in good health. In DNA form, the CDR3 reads TGTGCCCAAGGAGGACAGGGTAAAGGTGAAAAACTGTTTTTT. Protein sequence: CAQGGQGKGEKLFF.